The clone carrying this T cell receptor beta chain has just one count. Its antigen is currently unknown. This sample is drawn from a study of T cell responses to AZD1222 COVID-19 vaccine. Assay: immunoSEQ multiplex PCR; the TCRdb copy retains only in-frame clones and omits some. Here the sample spans approximately 110,000 clones, about nine tenths being singletons. Broader study findings: At baseline, just a handful of AZD1222 recipients tested seropositive.

The material sequenced was peripheral blood, taken on day 0 of AZD1222 vaccination. The source of this sequence is an adult in good health.

The CDR3, as DNA: TGTGCCAGCAGTGGGGGAGCGGGCACCGGGGAGCTGTTTTTT. It yields the protein CASSGGAGTGELFF. The V gene is TRBV2, the J gene TRBJ2-2; D might be TRBD2 (6 bases). The V end lost 4 bases, the J end lost 4 bases, and 10 bases lay between the germline ends. The germline CDR1 and CDR2 sequences are SNHLY and FYNNEI. The CDR3 contains 14 residues. The variable domain in full, completed from reference TRBV2 and TRBJ2-2, reads EPEVTQTPSHQVTQMGQEVILRCVPISNHLYFYWYRQILGQKVEFLVSFYNNEISEKSEIFDDQFSVERPDGSNFTLKIRSTKLEDSAMYFCASSGGAGTGELFFGEGSRLTVL.